This T cell receptor (beta chain) was sequenced during a study of monozygotic twins with inflammatory bowel disease. TCRdb re-called the 5' RACE reads; every CDR3 protein appears as one record, without DNA. The sample totals roughly 330,000 distinct CDR3 sequences. The length of the CDR3 is 13 residues. The V gene's germline CDR1 is MNHEY and CDR2 SVGAGI. The sequenced material came from blood. V usage is TRBV6-5 and J usage is TRBJ2-7. The source is a human donor with ulcerative colitis or Crohn's disease, or a healthy co-twin of an affected twin (not recorded which). This CDR3 is CASSPGPIYEQYF.